The 11 T cell receptor beta chains below all came from one sample that was sequenced in a study of blood T cell repertoires in COVID-19. TCRdb keeps only in-frame clones here, not all; method: immunoSEQ multiplex PCR. The sample has about 280,000 clones, roughly 87% seen once. Sequenced sample: peripheral blood. Receptors originate from a man between 18 and 35 years old with active or convalescent COVID-19.

The rearrangement uses TRBV9 and TRBJ2-5; D gene unclear. Per the germline V gene, CDR1 is SGDLS and CDR2 is YYNGEE. The CDR3 sequence is 14 residues long. Trimming left V 4 bases short and J 1 base short, with 11 bases between. CDR3 region: CASSPNSLQETQYF. CDR3 in DNA: TGTGCCAGCAGCCCGAACAGCCTCCAAGAGACCCAGTACTTC.

This chain uses TRBV6-2 or TRBV6-3 with TRBJ2-3, with 8 bases identical to TRBD2. Trimming took 4 bases from V and 6 from J; bases not matched to a gene: 9. This CDR3 contains 15 residues. Germline lookup yields CDR1 MNHEY and CDR2 SVGEGT. CDR3: CASSWTSLVQDTQYF. CDR3 sequence (DNA): TGTGCCAGCAGTTGGACTAGCCTGGTTCAGGATACGCAGTATTTT.

This chain joins TRBV5-1 and TRBJ2-7; D is possibly TRBD1 (5 bases). Per germline, CDR1 SGHRS and CDR2 YFSETQ. V was clipped by 2 bases and J by 0 bases, with 12 bases between them. The CDR3 is 15 amino acids. CDR3 residues: CASSFRVDSSYEQYF. In DNA form, the CDR3 reads TGCGCCAGCAGCTTTAGGGTTGACAGCTCCTACGAGCAGTACTTC.

The chain couples TRBV9 to TRBJ2-1; D not resolved. Trimming shortened V by 0 bases and J by 8 bases, and 9 bases separated the two germline ends. Germline values: CDR1 SGDLS, CDR2 YYNGEE. The CDR3 spans 13 residues. In nucleotides, the CDR3 is TGTGCCAGCAGCGTAGAAGTGGCGGATGAGCAGTTCTTC. Translation: CASSVEVADEQFF. The full variable domain, its missing parts supplied by reference TRBV9 and TRBJ2-1, is DSGVTQTPKHLITATGQRVTLRCSPRSGDLSVYWYQQSLDQGLQFLIQYYNGEERAKGNILERFSAQQFPDLHSELNLSSLELGDSALYFCASSVEVADEQFFGPGTRLTVL.

About this clone: Other nucleotide sequences in the sample specify the same CDR3. The chain combines TRBV3-1 (or the pseudogene TRBV3-2) with TRBJ2-1, with 8 bases matching TRBD2. The CDR3 has 14 amino acids. CDR1 is LGHDT and CDR2 is YNNKEL in the germline V gene (reference sequence). With 3 bases clipped from V and 7 bases from J, the junction kept 5 bases outside the gene matches. In DNA, the CDR3 is TGTGCCAGCAGCCAGGTGGCGGGAGGTAATGAGCAGTTCTTC. It yields the protein CASSQVAGGNEQFF.

This chain links TRBV2 with TRBJ2-3, with D possibly being TRBD2 (6 bases). V was shortened by 10 bases and J by 3 bases, with 20 bases between the two germline ends. The CDR3 runs 15 residues. Germline V gene sequence: CDR1 SNHLY, CDR2 FYNNEI. This CDR3 is CATKSRLVQTDTQYF. The CDR3 nucleotides read TGTGCCACCAAATCCAGACTAGTACAGACAGATACGCAGTATTTT. Based on the CDR3 plus reference TRBV2 and TRBJ2-3, the full variable domain is EPEVTQTPSHQVTQMGQEVILRCVPISNHLYFYWYRQILGQKVEFLVSFYNNEISEKSEIFDDQFSVERPDGSNFTLKIRSTKLEDSAMYFCATKSRLVQTDTQYFGPGTRLTVL.

The chain has TRBV4-1 and TRBJ2-1, with 14 nucleotides matching TRBD2. This CDR3 has 16 residues. V was clipped by 1 base and J by 5 bases; unmatched bases: 1. Germline CDR1 and CDR2: MGHRA and YSYEKL. This CDR3 is CASSQGTSGGNNEQFF. The CDR3 region has the DNA TGCGCCAGCAGCCAAGGGACTAGCGGGGGGAACAATGAGCAGTTCTTC.

This rearrangement joins TRBV5-1 to TRBJ1-2; D might be TRBD1 (5 bases). V shed 0 bases and J shed 8 bases, with 14 bases lying between them. In germline, CDR1 is SGHRS, CDR2 YFSETQ. The CDR3 has 14 residues. CDR3 sequence: CASSLAGSQGGYTF. The CDR3 DNA reads TGCGCCAGCAGCTTGGCCGGGAGTCAGGGAGGCTACACCTTC.

This clone was seen just once. This chain connects TRBV6-2 or TRBV6-3 to TRBJ2-6; D possibly corresponds to TRBD1 (5 bases). V lost 4 bases, J lost 2 bases, and 15 bases lay in between. This CDR3 has 17 residues. In germline, CDR1 is MNHEY, CDR2 SVGEGT. The CDR3: CASSSWQGATGANVLTF. CDR3 DNA: TGTGCCAGCAGTTCCTGGCAGGGCGCTACTGGGGCCAACGTCCTGACTTTC.

The V gene is TRBV6-4, the J gene TRBJ2-3, with 11 positions matching TRBD2. In germline, CDR1 is MRHNA, CDR2 SNTAGT. The CDR3 has 15 residues. Trimming at V came to 2 bases and at J to 4 bases, leaving 2 bases not matched to a gene. CDR3 loop: CASSDTSGGSDTQYF. CDR3 coding DNA: TGTGCCAGCAGTGACACTAGCGGGGGCTCAGATACGCAGTATTTT.

This sequence joins TRBV29-1 and TRBJ1-4; 8 bases agree with TRBD1. V lost 6 bases, J lost 2 bases, and 5 bases stayed unmatched. CDR3 length: 14 residues. Germline V gene data show CDR1 as SQVTM and CDR2 as ANQGSEA. CDR3 coding DNA: TGCAGCGTCCTCCGACAGGGGACTAATGAAAAACTGTTTTTT. Protein: CSVLRQGTNEKLFF.